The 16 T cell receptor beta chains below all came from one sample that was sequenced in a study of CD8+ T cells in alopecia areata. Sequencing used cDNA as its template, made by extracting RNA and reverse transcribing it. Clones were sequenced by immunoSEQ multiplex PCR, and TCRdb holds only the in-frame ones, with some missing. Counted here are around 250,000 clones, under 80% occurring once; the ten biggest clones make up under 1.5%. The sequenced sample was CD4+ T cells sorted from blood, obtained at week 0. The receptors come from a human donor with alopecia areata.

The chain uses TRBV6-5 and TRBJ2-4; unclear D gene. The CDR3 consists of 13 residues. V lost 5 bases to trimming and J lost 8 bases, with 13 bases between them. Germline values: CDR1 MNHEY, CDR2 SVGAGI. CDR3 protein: CASSAPPGDIQYF. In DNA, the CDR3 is TGTGCCAGCAGTGCCCCGCCTGGGGACATTCAGTACTTC.

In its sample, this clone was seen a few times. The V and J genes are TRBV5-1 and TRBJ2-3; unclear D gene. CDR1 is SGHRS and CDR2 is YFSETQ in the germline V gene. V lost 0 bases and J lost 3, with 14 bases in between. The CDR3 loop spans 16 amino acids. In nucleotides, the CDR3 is TGCGCCAGCAGCTTGGTCACGGAGCCCCGGACAGATACGCAGTATTTT. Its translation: CASSLVTEPRTDTQYF.

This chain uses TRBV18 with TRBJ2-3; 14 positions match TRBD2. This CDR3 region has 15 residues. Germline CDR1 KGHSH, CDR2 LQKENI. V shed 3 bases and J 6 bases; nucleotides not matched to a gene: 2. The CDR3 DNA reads TGTGCCAGCTCACCGCGGACTAGCGGGGGGGATACGCAGTATTTT. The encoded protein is CASSPRTSGGDTQYF.

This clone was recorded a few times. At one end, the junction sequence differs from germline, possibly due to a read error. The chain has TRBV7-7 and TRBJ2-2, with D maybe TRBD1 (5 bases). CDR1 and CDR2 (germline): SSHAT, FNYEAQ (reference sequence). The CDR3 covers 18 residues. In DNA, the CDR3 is TGTGCTAGCAAAAGAAGTCAGGGCGTCGCGGTGGACACCGGGGAGCTGTTTTTT. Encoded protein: CASKRSQGVAVDTGELFF.

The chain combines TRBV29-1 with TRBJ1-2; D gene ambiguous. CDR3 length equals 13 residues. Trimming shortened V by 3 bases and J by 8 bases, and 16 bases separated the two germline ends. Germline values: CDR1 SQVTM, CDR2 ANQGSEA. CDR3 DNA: TGCAGCGTTGATTTGAGACAAGGCGGAGGCTACACCTTC. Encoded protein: CSVDLRQGGGYTF.

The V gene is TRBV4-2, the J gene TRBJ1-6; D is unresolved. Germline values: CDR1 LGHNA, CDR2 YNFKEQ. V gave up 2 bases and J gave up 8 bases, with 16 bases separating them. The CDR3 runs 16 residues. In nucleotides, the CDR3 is TGTGCCAGCAGCCAACTAGTTCTCGCCGGCGATTCACCCCTCCACTTT. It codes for CASSQLVLAGDSPLHF.

CDR3 nucleotide sequence: TGTGCCTGGAGTAATCAGAAAGATACGCAGTATTTT. This encodes CAWSNQKDTQYF. The chain uses TRBV30 and TRBJ2-3; no clear D. Germline V gives CDR1 GTSNPN, CDR2 SVGIG (reference sequence). Deletions cut 2 bases from V and 5 bases from J, with 8 bases between. This CDR3 is built from 12 residues.

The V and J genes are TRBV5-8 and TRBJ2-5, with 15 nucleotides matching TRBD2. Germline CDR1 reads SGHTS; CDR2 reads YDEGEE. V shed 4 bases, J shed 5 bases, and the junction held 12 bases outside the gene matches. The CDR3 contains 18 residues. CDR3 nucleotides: TGTGCCAGCAGCCCCGCCAGGACTAGCGGGGGGGCAGGGGAGACCCAGTACTTC. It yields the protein CASSPARTSGGAGETQYF.

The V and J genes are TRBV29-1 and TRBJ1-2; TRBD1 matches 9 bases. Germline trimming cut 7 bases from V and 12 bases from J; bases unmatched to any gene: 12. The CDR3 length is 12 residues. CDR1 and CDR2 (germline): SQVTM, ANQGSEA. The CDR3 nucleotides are TGCAGCGCCCAAACGGACAGGGGCTTTCACACCTTC. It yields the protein CSAQTDRGFHTF.

CDR3 sequence reads: CASSRGQALRDSPLHF. DNA for the CDR3: TGTGCCAGCAGCCGTGGACAGGCGCTTCGGGATTCACCCCTCCACTTT. V and J are TRBV5-4 and TRBJ1-6; 7 nucleotides align to TRBD1. The V gene's germline CDR1 is SGHNT and CDR2 YYREEE (reference sequence). The CDR3 length is 16 residues. V shed 4 bases, J shed 8 bases, and the junction held 12 bases outside the gene matches.

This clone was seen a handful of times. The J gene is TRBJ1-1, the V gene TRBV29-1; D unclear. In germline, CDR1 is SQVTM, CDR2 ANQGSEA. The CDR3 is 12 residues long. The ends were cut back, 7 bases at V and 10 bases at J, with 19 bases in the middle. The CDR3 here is CSGAHGVKGAFF. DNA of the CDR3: TGCAGCGGGGCACATGGGGTAAAAGGAGCTTTCTTT. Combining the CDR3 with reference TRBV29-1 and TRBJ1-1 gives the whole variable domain SAVISQKPSRDICQRGTSLTIQCQVDSQVTMMFWYRQQPGQSLTLIATANQGSEATYESGFVIDKFPISRPNLTFSTLTVSNMSPEDSSIYLCSGAHGVKGAFFGQGTRLTVV.

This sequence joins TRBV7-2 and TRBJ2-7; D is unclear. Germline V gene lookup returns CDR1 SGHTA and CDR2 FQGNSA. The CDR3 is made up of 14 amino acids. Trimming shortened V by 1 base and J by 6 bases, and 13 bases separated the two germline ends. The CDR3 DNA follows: TGTGCCAGCAGCTTAGTAGGGCTACACCTCGAGCAGTACTTC. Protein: CASSLVGLHLEQYF. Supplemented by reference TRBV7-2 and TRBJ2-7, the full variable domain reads GAGVSQSPSNKVTEKGKDVELRCDPISGHTALYWYRQSLGQGLEFLIYFQGNSAPDKSGLPSDRFSAERTGGSVSTLTIQRTQQEDSAVYLCASSLVGLHLEQYFGPGTRLTVT.

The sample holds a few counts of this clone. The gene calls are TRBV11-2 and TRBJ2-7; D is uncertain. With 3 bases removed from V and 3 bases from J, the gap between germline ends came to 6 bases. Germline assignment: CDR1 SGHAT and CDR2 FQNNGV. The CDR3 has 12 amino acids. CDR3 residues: CASSLDRYEQYF. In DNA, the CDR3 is TGTGCCAGCAGCTTGGACCGCTACGAGCAGTACTTC.

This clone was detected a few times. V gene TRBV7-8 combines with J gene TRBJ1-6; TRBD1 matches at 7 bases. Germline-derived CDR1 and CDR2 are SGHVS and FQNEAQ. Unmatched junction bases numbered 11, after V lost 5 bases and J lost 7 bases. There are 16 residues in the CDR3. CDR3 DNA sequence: TGTGCCAGCAGCCAGTTAATCCGGGACAGAAATTCACCCCTCCACTTT. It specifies CASSQLIRDRNSPLHF.

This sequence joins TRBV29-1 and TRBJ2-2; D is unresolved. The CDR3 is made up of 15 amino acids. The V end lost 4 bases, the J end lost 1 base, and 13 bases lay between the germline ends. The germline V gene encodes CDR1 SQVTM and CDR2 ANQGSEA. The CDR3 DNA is TGCAGCGTTGCCCACAATAGTATGAACACCGGGGAGCTGTTTTTT. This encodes CSVAHNSMNTGELFF.

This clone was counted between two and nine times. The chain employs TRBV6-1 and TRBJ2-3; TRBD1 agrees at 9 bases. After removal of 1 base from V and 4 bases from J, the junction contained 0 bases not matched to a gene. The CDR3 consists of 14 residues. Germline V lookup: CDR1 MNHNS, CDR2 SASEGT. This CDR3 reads CASSEGQGADTQYF. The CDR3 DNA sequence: TGTGCCAGCAGTGAAGGACAGGGGGCAGATACGCAGTATTTT.